This passage covers 21 T cell receptor beta chains from one sample sequenced in a study of identical twins. A single record per CDR3 protein comes from TCRdb applying MiXCR to the 5' RACE reads. The profile shows some 900,000 distinct CDR3 sequences, 10% to 15% of them singletons. The same sample was also used in a study of yellow fever vaccine responses in identical twins.

Sequencing input: PBMCs. The receptors were gathered from a woman aged 18-35 years in good health.

The rearrangement joins TRBV12-3 or TRBV12-4 to TRBJ2-7, with D perhaps matching TRBD2 (6 bases). This CDR3 is 15 amino acids long. Trimming took off 10 bases at V and 7 bases at J, with 26 bases between the two ends. The CDR3 DNA sequence: TGTGCCACTAAGTGCCGAGGAGGGACTGTGGTAGAGCAGTACGTC. Residues: CATKCRGGTVVEQYV.

The chain carries TRBV6-1 and TRBJ2-3; the match to TRBD2 covers 14 bases. Germline V gene lookup returns CDR1 MNHNS and CDR2 SASEGT. The CDR3 contains 19 residues. J was trimmed by 0 bases and V by 5 bases; bases with no gene match: 10. CDR3 nucleotide sequence: TGTGCCAGCAGTACCCCGTCCGGACTAGCGGGGGGAAGCACAGATACGCAGTATTTT. Protein product: CASSTPSGLAGGSTDTQYF.

This chain links TRBV15 with TRBJ2-7, with 11 bases lining up with TRBD2. V was clipped by 1 base and J by 4 bases; unmatched bases: 3. Looked up from germline, CDR1 is LNHNV and CDR2 is YYDKDF (reference sequence). The CDR3 loop spans 15 amino acids. The CDR3 spells CATSRVLAGVYEQYF. CDR3 nucleotide sequence: TGTGCCACCAGCAGAGTACTAGCGGGAGTTTACGAGCAGTACTTC.

This sequence joins TRBV12-3 or TRBV12-4 and TRBJ2-1; 7 nucleotides agree with TRBD1. CDR3 size: 15 residues. With V trimmed by 3 bases and J by 6 bases, 8 bases remained unmatched. In DNA, the CDR3 is TGTGCCAGCAGTTTCTTTAGACAGGGTCCCAATGAGCAGTTCTTC. Encoded protein: CASSFFRQGPNEQFF.

This clonotype has only a few counts. V usage is TRBV7-2 and J usage is TRBJ2-5; 7 bases align to TRBD2. The CDR3 totals 15 residues. Germline V CDR1 and CDR2: SGHTA, FQGNSA. The junction had 9 bases not matched to a gene; V was cut back by 6 bases and J by 2 bases. Here the CDR3 DNA reads TGTGCCAGCAGATACGTTAGCGGGTTACAAGAGACCCAGTACTTC. It is translated as CASRYVSGLQETQYF. The variable domain in full, completed from reference TRBV7-2 and TRBJ2-5, reads GAGVSQSPSNKVTEKGKDVELRCDPISGHTALYWYRQSLGQGLEFLIYFQGNSAPDKSGLPSDRFSAERTGGSVSTLTIQRTQQEDSAVYLCASRYVSGLQETQYFGPGTRLLVL.

This chain links TRBV14 with TRBJ2-3, with 9 nucleotides matching TRBD2. The CDR3 extends over 16 amino acids. After removal of 0 bases from V and 2 bases from J, the junction contained 3 bases not matched to a gene. CDR1 and CDR2 (germline): SGHDN, FVKESK. CDR3 bases: TGTGCCAGCAGCCAAGATCTAGCGGGACACACAGATACGCAGTATTTT. Amino acids: CASSQDLAGHTDTQYF.

The rearrangement joins TRBV29-1 to TRBJ1-1; no clear D gene. Trimming took off 3 bases at V and 4 bases at J, with 6 bases between the two ends. CDR3 size: 11 residues. CDR1 and CDR2 from the germline V gene are SQVTM and ANQGSEA. The CDR3 DNA is TGCAGCGTTGAGGCCGTCACTGAAGCTTTCTTT. It specifies CSVEAVTEAFF.

This clonotype was picked up many times. The CDR3 sequence: CASSRSGGTDTQYF. CDR3 sequence (DNA): TGTGCCAGCAGCCGCTCCGGGGGCACAGATACGCAGTATTTT. The chain carries TRBV7-6 and TRBJ2-3, with TRBD2 as a possible D gene (5 bases). Germline V gene sequence: CDR1 SGHVS, CDR2 FNYEAQ. This CDR3 has 14 amino acids. Between the trimmed V and J ends, which lost 5 bases and 1 base, there was a span of 10 bases.

A few counts support this clonotype. The chain combines TRBV7-9 with TRBJ1-1, with a possible D match to TRBD1 (6 bases). V lost 5 bases, J lost 1 base, and 17 bases lay in between. CDR1 and CDR2 (germline): SEHNR, FQNEAQ (reference sequence). This CDR3 is 16 amino acids long. The CDR3 nucleotides are TGTGCCAGCAGCCCGGATCGGGGGGCGCAGAACACTGAAGCTTTCTTT. Protein: CASSPDRGAQNTEAFF.

This clonotype turned up a few times. V gene TRBV20-1 combines with J gene TRBJ2-1; 13 nucleotides align to TRBD2. Per the germline V gene, CDR1 is DFQATT and CDR2 is SNEGSKA (reference sequence). The CDR3 totals 15 residues. With V trimmed by 6 bases and J by 4 bases, 6 bases remained unmatched. In DNA form, the CDR3 reads TGCAGTGCAGACGGGACTAGCGGGAATTACAATGAGCAGTTCTTC. This gives the protein CSADGTSGNYNEQFF.

The J gene is TRBJ2-7, the V gene TRBV5-5; TRBD2 aligns across 9 bases. The CDR3 is 14 residues long. V was clipped by 5 bases and J by 1 base; unmatched bases: 4. From germline, CDR1 is SGHKS and CDR2 YYEKEE (reference sequence). The chain's CDR3 is CASSWRGGSYEQYV. In DNA, the CDR3 is TGTGCCAGCAGTTGGCGGGGGGGATCCTACGAGCAGTACGTC.

This clonotype has a count of ten or more. The V and J genes are TRBV5-1 and TRBJ2-3; no firm D call. The CDR3 consists of 12 residues. With 5 bases removed from V and 11 bases from J, the gap between germline ends came to 15 bases. Germline V gives CDR1 SGHRS, CDR2 YFSETQ. The CDR3 bases are TGCGCCAGCAGTCACAGTGGGGTTGGGCAGTATTTT. Its translation: CASSHSGVGQYF.

This clonotype has more than one count but fewer than ten. The chain has TRBV7-8 and TRBJ2-7; TRBD2 matches at 8 bases. CDR1 SGHVS and CDR2 FQNEAQ come from the germline V gene. CDR3 size: 14 residues. With 2 bases clipped from V and 3 bases from J, the junction kept 3 bases outside the gene matches. CDR3 residues: CASSLSGSIYEQYF. DNA for the CDR3: TGTGCCAGCAGCTTAAGCGGGAGTATCTACGAGCAGTACTTC.

The chain combines TRBV11-2 with TRBJ1-4; TRBD1 matches at 9 bases. Looked up from germline, CDR1 is SGHAT and CDR2 is FQNNGV. Trimming took 2 bases from V and 7 from J; bases not matched to a gene: 11. This CDR3 is 17 amino acids long. CDR3 amino acids: CASSLTGAQGAREKLFF. The CDR3 bases are TGTGCCAGCAGCTTAACCGGAGCACAGGGGGCTCGTGAAAAACTGTTTTTT. Filled out from reference TRBV11-2 and TRBJ1-4, the complete variable domain reads EAGVAQSPRYKIIEKRQSVAFWCNPISGHATLYWYQQILGQGPKLLIQFQNNGVVDDSQLPKDRFSAERLKGVDSTLKIQPAKLEDSAVYLCASSLTGAQGAREKLFFGSGTQLSVL.

Details on this clonotype: The junction departs from the called germline gene at one end, perhaps through a read error. The chain combines TRBV14 with TRBJ2-2; 9 positions match TRBD1. In germline, CDR1 is SGHDN, CDR2 FVKESK. The CDR3 length is 18 residues. The CDR3 nucleotides are TGTGCCAGCAGCAAAGACGCTCAAACCGGGACAGGGATCGGGGAGCTGTTTTTT. It is translated as CASSKDAQTGTGIGELFF.

As for this clonotype: Sequence at one end of the junction differs from germline and may be a read error. The chain is built from TRBV20-1 and TRBJ2-1; 8 bases are a match to TRBD1. Germline CDR1 is DFQATT and CDR2 is SNEGSKA (reference sequence). This CDR3 has 20 residues. As DNA, the CDR3 is TGCTGTGCTAGACGTCGGACAGGGAATTTTGGTAACCCAGTAAACAATGAGCAGTTCTTC. Residues: CCARRRTGNFGNPVNNEQFF.

This clonotype occurred many times. The CDR3 DNA follows: TGTGCCAGCAGCCCCTCTAGCGGAACTTACAATGAGCAGTTCTTC. Encoded protein: CASSPSSGTYNEQFF. This rearrangement joins TRBV5-6 to TRBJ2-1, with 7 bases matching TRBD2. The CDR3 extends over 15 amino acids. CDR1 is SGHDT, CDR2 YYEEEE, per germline. The junction had 8 bases not matched to a gene; V was cut back by 4 bases and J by 4 bases.

The genes are TRBV5-1 and TRBJ2-2; TRBD2 might be the D (7 bases). Germline CDR1 is SGHRS and CDR2 is YFSETQ. The CDR3 extends over 16 amino acids. V was pared by 2 bases and J by 6 bases, with 17 bases between. DNA of the CDR3: TGCGCCAGCAGCTTCACGGGGGCTAGCGGTTCCGGGGAGCTGTTTTTT. Protein: CASSFTGASGSGELFF.

V gene TRBV4-1 combines with J gene TRBJ2-3; D is uncertain. V dropped 1 base and J dropped 15 bases, with 17 bases sitting between them. Looked up from germline, CDR1 is MGHRA and CDR2 is YSYEKL. The CDR3 has 13 residues. The CDR3 protein is CASSQVPNTGCYF. As DNA, the CDR3 is TGCGCCAGCAGCCAAGTACCCAACACGGGCTGCTATTTT.

This clonotype appeared a few times. V and J are TRBV5-1 and TRBJ2-4; D may be TRBD1 or TRBD2 (5 bases each). Trimming shortened V by 0 bases and J by 8 bases, and 15 bases separated the two germline ends. CDR3 length equals 15 residues. From germline, CDR1 is SGHRS and CDR2 YFSETQ. CDR3 sequence reads: CASSLADWGIDIQYF. CDR3 nucleotides: TGCGCCAGCAGCTTGGCCGATTGGGGGATAGACATTCAGTACTTC.

This clonotype appeared a few times. The rearrangement links TRBV29-1 to TRBJ1-1; TRBD1 might be the D (5 bases). V gave up 4 bases and J gave up 0 bases, with 12 bases separating them. CDR3 length: 14 residues. The germline gives CDR1 SQVTM, CDR2 ANQGSEA. The chain's CDR3 is CSVAKGLVNTEAFF. The CDR3 region has the DNA TGCAGCGTTGCGAAGGGGCTGGTGAACACTGAAGCTTTCTTT.